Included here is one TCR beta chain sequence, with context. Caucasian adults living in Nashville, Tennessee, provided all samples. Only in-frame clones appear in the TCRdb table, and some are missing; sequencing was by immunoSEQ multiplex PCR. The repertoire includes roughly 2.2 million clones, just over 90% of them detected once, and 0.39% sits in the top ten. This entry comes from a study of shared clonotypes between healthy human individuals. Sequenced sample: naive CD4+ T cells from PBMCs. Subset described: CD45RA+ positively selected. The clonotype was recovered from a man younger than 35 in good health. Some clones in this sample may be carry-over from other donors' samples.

The DNA for the CDR3 is TGCGCCAGCAGCTTGGGTCGAGATAAAGCTTTGTCCTACGAGCAGTACTTC. Translating it yields CASSLGRDKALSYEQYF. The V gene is TRBV5-1, the J gene TRBJ2-7; no reliable D call. CDR3 length: 17 residues. The V end was cut by 0 bases, the J end by 1 base, with 17 bases between. Germline V lookup: CDR1 SGHRS, CDR2 YFSETQ.